The 2 T cell receptor beta chains presented below share a single source sample, sequenced in a study of shared T cell receptors in the human thymus. Only in-frame clones appear in the TCRdb table, and some are missing; sequencing was by immunoSEQ multiplex PCR. The sample shows approximately 580,000 clones, about four fifths of them seen only once. The data also belong to a second study, concerning human thymus T cells.

The sequencing input was thymocytes. These receptors were obtained from a boy under three years old with a congenital heart defect.

This chain joins TRBV5-6 and TRBJ1-6; D possibly corresponds to TRBD1 (6 bases). Germline V lookup: CDR1 SGHDT, CDR2 YYEEEE. This CDR3 is built from 15 residues. V was trimmed by 0 bases and J by 11 bases, leaving 15 bases between them. The CDR3 bases are TGTGCCAGCAGCTTGGGACAGGACGGTCGGGCACCCCTCCACTTT. Protein product: CASSLGQDGRAPLHF.

This chain connects TRBV9 to TRBJ1-1, with D maybe TRBD1 (6 bases). Looked up from germline, CDR1 is SGDLS and CDR2 is YYNGEE. The CDR3 runs 15 residues. The V end was cut by 3 bases, the J end by 1 base, with 13 bases between. The CDR3 DNA is TGTGCCAGCAGCGAACAGGGCCCTGGGAACACTGAAGCTTTCTTT. Residues: CASSEQGPGNTEAFF.